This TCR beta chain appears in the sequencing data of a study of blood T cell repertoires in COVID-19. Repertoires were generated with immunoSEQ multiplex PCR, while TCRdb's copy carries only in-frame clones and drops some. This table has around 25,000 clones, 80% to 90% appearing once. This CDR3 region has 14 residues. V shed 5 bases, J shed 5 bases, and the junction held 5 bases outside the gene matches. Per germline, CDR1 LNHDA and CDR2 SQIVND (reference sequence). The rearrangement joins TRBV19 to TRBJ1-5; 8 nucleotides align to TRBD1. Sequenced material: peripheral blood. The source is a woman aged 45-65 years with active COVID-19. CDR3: CASSLSGGYQPQHF. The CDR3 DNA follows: TGTGCCAGTAGTCTCTCAGGGGGCTATCAGCCCCAGCATTTT.